A selection of T cell receptor beta chains follows, all from one sample in a study of vaccination effects on CD4 cells after COVID-19. These TCRs are of unknown antigen specificity. Using immunoSEQ multiplex PCR, the repertoire was profiled, and TCRdb retains in-frame clones only, with some absent. The repertoire includes 55,000 to 65,000 clones, approximately 80% of them detected once, and over 2% sits in the top ten. The sample was CD4+ T cells from PBMCs cultured with HCoV-229E spike peptides, taken before COVID-19 vaccination. The receptor source for this set is a human donor who received a COVID-19 vaccine. Each CDR3 is given with its conserved first and last residue. A D gene is named only where the DNA matches it firmly. The size field is filled for only some rows; it gives once, few, many or a size class.

clone_size j_call v_call cdr3_length d_call cdr3_aa cdr3_nt
- TRBJ2-3 TRBV19 11 - CASSWSDTQYF TGTGCCAGTAGTTGGTCAGATACGCAGTATTTT
- TRBJ1-1 TRBV11-3 13 - CASSRRDSAEAFF TGTGCCAGCAGCCGGAGGGATTCGGCTGAAGCTTTCTTT
- TRBJ1-2 TRBV7-8 12 TRBD1 CASSQVQGAREF TGTGCCAGCAGCCAAGTGCAGGGGGCAAGGGAGTTC
- TRBJ2-5 TRBV18 13 - CASSPTIQETQYF TGTGCCAGCTCACCGACAATCCAAGAGACCCAGTACTTC
- TRBJ2-2 TRBV4-1 17 - CASSQWAGQIDTGELFF TGCGCCAGCAGCCAGTGGGCGGGACAGATAGACACCGGGGAGCTGTTTTTT
few TRBJ1-5 TRBV5-1 15 - CASSRDGYSNQPQHF TGCGCCAGCAGCCGAGACGGTTATAGCAATCAGCCCCAGCATTTT
- TRBJ1-1 TRBV7-2 14 - CASSLEVFNTEAFF TGTGCCAGCAGCTTAGAAGTGTTTAACACTGAAGCTTTCTTT
- TRBJ2-5 TRBV7-7 15 TRBD1 CASSLRQGSQETQYF TGTGCCAGCAGCTTAAGACAGGGGAGTCAAGAGACCCAGTACTTC
- TRBJ1-5 TRBV7-6 16 TRBD1 CASSLAWDRFGQPQHF TGTGCCAGCAGCTTAGCATGGGACAGGTTTGGCCAGCCCCAGCATTTT
- TRBJ1-2 TRBV3-1/TRBV3-2 14 - CASSQDSEGRGYTF TGTGCCAGCAGCCAAGATTCGGAAGGGCGTGGCTACACCTTC
- TRBJ1-5 TRBV13 13 - CASSFAKNQPQHF TGTGCCAGCAGCTTCGCCAAAAATCAGCCCCAGCATTTT
- TRBJ2-5 TRBV2 12 - CASRTAQETQYF TGTGCCAGCAGGACGGCCCAAGAGACCCAGTACTTC
- TRBJ1-1 TRBV27 17 - CATSPPKGAGASTEAFF TGTGCCACCTCCCCTCCTAAGGGCGCGGGGGCCAGCACTGAAGCTTTCTTT
- TRBJ1-1 TRBV28 15 - CASSSGQTAPPEAFF TGTGCCAGCAGTTCAGGGCAGACTGCCCCCCCTGAAGCTTTCTTT
- TRBJ2-5 TRBV9 14 TRBD1 CASSAGGNQETQYF TGTGCCAGCAGCGCAGGGGGTAACCAAGAGACCCAGTACTTC
- TRBJ2-5 TRBV18 15 - CASSPLVAPGETQYF TGTGCCAGCTCACCTTTGGTGGCCCCCGGAGAGACCCAGTACTTC
- TRBJ1-2 TRBV7-3 13 - CASSLEGGHGYTF TGTGCCAGCAGCTTAGAGGGGGGGCATGGCTACACCTTC
few TRBJ1-2 TRBV6-1 14 - CASSESLGDYGYTF TGTGCCAGCAGTGAGAGCCTGGGAGACTATGGCTACACCTTC
once TRBJ1-3 TRBV21-1 13 - CASSKAWGNTIYF TGTGCCAGCAGCAAAGCGTGGGGAAACACCATATATTTT
- TRBJ1-5 TRBV5-6 15 - CASSLARYSNQPQHF TGTGCCAGCAGCTTGGCAAGGTATAGCAATCAGCCCCAGCATTTT
- TRBJ2-3 TRBV27 15 - CASTPLGIGTDTQYF TGTGCCAGCACCCCCTTAGGGATCGGCACAGATACGCAGTATTTT
- TRBJ2-2 TRBV2 14 - CASNRRGNTGELFF TGTGCCAGCAATAGGCGGGGTAACACCGGGGAGCTGTTTTTT
few TRBJ1-5 TRBV2 17 - CASSERGGDPRNQPQHF TGTGCCAGCAGTGAAAGGGGTGGGGACCCGAGGAATCAGCCCCAGCATTTT
- TRBJ1-5 TRBV6-5 15 - CASRRDRGSNQPQHF TGTGCCAGCAGGAGGGACCGGGGAAGCAATCAGCCCCAGCATTTT
few TRBJ1-4 TRBV18 17 - CASSAYSGVKTNEKLFF TGTGCCAGCTCAGCATACAGCGGGGTTAAAACTAATGAAAAACTGTTTTTT
- TRBJ1-3 TRBV6-1 12 - CASSELGNTIYF TGTGCCAGCAGTGAATTGGGAAACACCATATATTTT
- TRBJ1-5 TRBV6-1 13 - CASSEAQGQPQHF TGTGCCAGCAGTGAAGCGCAGGGACAGCCCCAGCATTTT
- TRBJ2-3 TRBV14 15 - CASSRGWSGAGTQYF TGTGCCAGCAGCCGGGGGTGGTCGGGGGCAGGTACGCAGTATTTT
- TRBJ1-3 TRBV23-1 18 - CASSQSKRILRPGNTIYF TGCGCCAGCAGTCAATCGAAGAGGATACTCCGACCTGGAAACACCATATATTTT
- TRBJ2-6 TRBV7-6 18 - CASSLVPISPSGANVLTF TGTGCCAGCAGCTTAGTCCCTATATCACCCTCTGGGGCCAACGTCCTGACTTTC
- TRBJ2-2 TRBV6-5 14 TRBD1 CASRGQANTGELFF TGTGCCAGCAGGGGACAGGCGAACACCGGGGAGCTGTTTTTT
few TRBJ1-6 TRBV2 15 - CASSVDSSYNSPLHF TGTGCCAGCAGTGTGGACAGCTCCTATAATTCACCCCTCCACTTT
- TRBJ1-5 TRBV18 14 - CASSPAQGHQPQHF TGTGCCAGCTCACCAGCGCAGGGCCATCAGCCCCAGCATTTT
- TRBJ1-2 TRBV7-2 13 - CASSLNGGRGYTF TGTGCCAGCAGCTTAAACGGGGGCCGTGGCTACACCTTC
- TRBJ2-3 TRBV5-1 14 - CASSLQGSPDTQYF TGCGCCAGCAGCTTGCAGGGAAGCCCAGATACGCAGTATTTT
- TRBJ2-5 TRBV5-1 13 - CASRGESGETQYF TGCGCCAGCAGAGGGGAATCTGGGGAGACCCAGTACTTC
- TRBJ2-5 TRBV10-1 15 TRBD1 CASSGTQGVQETQYF TGCGCCAGCAGTGGGACACAGGGGGTCCAAGAGACCCAGTACTTC